Given below is one TCR beta chain in context. The CDR3 loop spans 15 amino acids. Losses at the gene ends were 0 bases for V and 4 bases for J; bases not matched to a gene: 4. Looked up from germline, CDR1 is SGDLS and CDR2 is YYNGEE. The sample belongs to a study of blood T cell repertoires in COVID-19. Study background: Researchers got acute and convalescent COVID-19 samples from the United States, Italy and Spain. T cells, B-cell-depleted T cells, or PBMCs supplied cDNA or gDNA.

The protocol was immunoSEQ multiplex PCR, while the TCRdb copy is restricted to in-frame clones and leaves out a portion. The sample yields about 390,000 clones, more than 75% seen once. The J gene is TRBJ1-5, the V gene TRBV9; 7 bases fit TRBD1. The sequenced sample consisted of PBMCs or T cells enriched from blood (not recorded which). The receptor was isolated from a woman in her fifties or sixties who had recovered from COVID-19. DNA for the CDR3: TGTGCCAGCAGCGTAGGACAGGGACGGAATCAGCCCCAGCATTTT. Translation: CASSVGQGRNQPQHF.